The 20 T cell receptor beta chains in this list originate from one sample, sequenced in a study of shared clonotypes between healthy human individuals (dated by TCRdb to the early 2020s). The method was the immunoSEQ multiplex PCR assay. What TCRdb holds here is the immuneACCESS table cut down to in-frame rearrangements. Part of the clones is not present; checked against another copy, under half of the missing clones reflect an unresolved V gene, and the others are unexplained. The sample table lists some 200,000 clones, 50% to 80% of them with a count of one. The top ten constitute around 10% of the sample. Sequenced material: memory CD4+ T cells sorted from blood. The cell subset or site label for this specimen denotes: CD45RA-negative fraction. The receptors derive from a man aged 25 to 45 in good health.

This clone was counted only a few times. The chain is built from TRBV11-3 and TRBJ2-1; the D gene is possibly TRBD1 (6 bases). V was pared by 1 base and J by 7 bases, with 8 bases between. The CDR3 covers 13 residues. The germline V gene encodes CDR1 SGHNT and CDR2 YENEEA. The CDR3 sequence is CASSLGQGNEQFF. The DNA of the CDR3 is TGTGCCAGCAGCTTAGGGCAGGGGAATGAGCAGTTCTTC.

The genes are TRBV28 and TRBJ2-7; 11 bases fit TRBD2. The germline gives CDR1 MDHEN, CDR2 SYDVKM. This CDR3 spans 15 amino acids. The ends lost 4 bases at V and 3 bases at J; junction bases unmatched: 5. CDR3 DNA sequence: TGTGCCAGCAGTTCTCCGGGACTAGCGGTCTACGAGCAGTACTTC. Its translation is CASSSPGLAVYEQYF.

The chain employs TRBV5-1 and TRBJ2-5, with 7 bases identical to TRBD2. Germline values: CDR1 SGHRS, CDR2 YFSETQ. CDR3 length: 17 residues. J gave up 5 bases and V 0 bases, and 13 bases lay outside the gene matches. In DNA, the CDR3 is TGCGCCAGCAGCTTGGGGGACTACCCAAATTGGGGGGAGACCCAGTACTTC. It codes for CASSLGDYPNWGETQYF.

The rearrangement links TRBV5-1 to TRBJ1-2; D is possibly TRBD1 (6 bases). Germline V gives CDR1 SGHRS, CDR2 YFSETQ. V was trimmed by 0 bases and J by 0 bases, leaving 6 bases between them. This CDR3 is built from 14 residues. CDR3 in DNA: TGCGCCAGCAGCTTGGGACAGGCTAACTATGGCTACACCTTC. Residues: CASSLGQANYGYTF.

The V and J genes are TRBV30 and TRBJ2-5; D is uncertain. Germline loops: CDR1 GTSNPN, CDR2 SVGIG (reference sequence). The V end lost 5 bases, the J end lost 5 bases, and 12 bases lay between the germline ends. This CDR3 comprises 12 residues. The CDR3, as DNA: TGTGCCTGGCGGCCCTCTTCGGAGACCCAGTACTTC. Translated, it gives CAWRPSSETQYF. Drawing the rest from reference TRBV30 and TRBJ2-5, the complete variable domain is SQTIHQWPATLVQPVGSPLSLECTVEGTSNPNLYWYRQAAGRGLQLLFYSVGIGQISSEVPQNLSASRPQDRQFILSSKKLLLSDSGFYLCAWRPSSETQYFGPGTRLLVL.

V is TRBV9 and J is TRBJ2-1; D is ambiguous. Trimming took 4 bases from V and 5 from J, leaving 16 bases between them. The CDR3 sequence is 15 residues long. CDR1 SGDLS and CDR2 YYNGEE come from the germline V gene. CDR3 protein: CASSTRPTTDNEQFF. In nucleotides, the CDR3 is TGTGCCAGCAGCACCCGGCCCACCACTGACAATGAGCAGTTCTTC.

This clone was recorded a few times. The CDR3 loop is CASSTGRDYEQYF. For the CDR3, the DNA is TGTGCCAGCAGCACGGGACGGGACTACGAGCAGTACTTC. This chain uses TRBV5-4 with TRBJ2-7; D is possibly TRBD1 or TRBD2 (5 bases each). The CDR3 spans 13 residues. V was clipped by 4 bases and J by 3 bases, with 11 bases between them. The germline V gene encodes CDR1 SGHNT and CDR2 YYREEE (reference sequence).

This clone was seen at least ten times. Within the sample, other DNA sequences also encode this same CDR3. The chain joins TRBV6-5 to TRBJ1-1; D ambiguous. In germline, CDR1 is MNHEY, CDR2 SVGAGI. V shed 2 bases and J shed 4 bases, with 5 bases lying between them. The length of the CDR3 is 12 residues. The CDR3 sequence is CASSYLGTEAFF. For the CDR3, the DNA is TGTGCCAGCAGTTACCTGGGCACTGAAGCTTTCTTT.

This chain connects TRBV2 to TRBJ1-5; D not certain. Trimming took 7 bases from V and 1 from J, leaving 14 bases between them. CDR1 SNHLY and CDR2 FYNNEI come from the germline V gene. The CDR3 length is 15 residues. CDR3 residues: CASNLGDFSNQPQHF. Here the CDR3 DNA reads TGTGCCAGCAACCTTGGGGATTTCAGCAATCAGCCCCAGCATTTT.

The chain employs TRBV6-5 and TRBJ2-7; TRBD1 agrees at 7 bases. This CDR3 comprises 12 residues. Germline loops: CDR1 MNHEY, CDR2 SVGAGI. Germline trimming cut 4 bases from V and 11 bases from J; bases unmatched to any gene: 8. The CDR3 DNA reads TGTGCCAGCAGTTTACAGGGGACCCTCAAGTACTTC. Translation: CASSLQGTLKYF.

This chain connects TRBV14 to TRBJ2-1, with TRBD2 as a possible D gene (6 bases). Germline CDR1 SGHDN, CDR2 FVKESK. Trimming removed 6 bases from V and 7 bases from J, with 16 bases in between. There are 14 residues in the CDR3. CDR3 sequence: CASSRSGVGNEQFF. CDR3 DNA: TGTGCCAGCAGTCGTAGCGGTGTGGGGAATGAGCAGTTCTTC.

This chain links TRBV25-1 with TRBJ2-5; D remains unclear. Trimming cost V 3 bases and J 1 base, with 9 bases left between them. CDR1 is MGHDK and CDR2 is SYGVNS in the germline V gene. CDR3 length equals 14 residues. CDR3 nucleotides: TGTGCCAGCAGTGAGGATCGAGTCCAAGAGACCCAGTACTTC. This gives the protein CASSEDRVQETQYF.

V is TRBV5-5 and J is TRBJ1-4, with D possibly being TRBD1 (5 bases). CDR1 is SGHKS and CDR2 is YYEKEE in the germline V gene (reference sequence). V was clipped by 4 bases and J by 8 bases, with 12 bases between them. The CDR3 consists of 13 residues. This CDR3 reads CASSLGPREKLFF. CDR3 bases: TGTGCCAGCAGCCTGGGACCGCGGGAAAAACTGTTTTTT.

V and J are TRBV30 and TRBJ2-5, with D hard to call. Germline CDR1 and CDR2: GTSNPN and SVGIG (reference sequence). The length of the CDR3 is 14 residues. V lost 0 bases and J lost 5, with 13 bases in between. This CDR3 reads CAWSVTWVGETQYF. For the CDR3, the DNA is TGTGCCTGGAGTGTCACGTGGGTCGGGGAGACCCAGTACTTC. Looking up the rest from reference TRBV30 and TRBJ2-5 gives the full variable domain: SQTIHQWPATLVQPVGSPLSLECTVEGTSNPNLYWYRQAAGRGLQLLFYSVGIGQISSEVPQNLSASRPQDRQFILSSKKLLLSDSGFYLCAWSVTWVGETQYFGPGTRLLVL.

This chain uses TRBV15 with TRBJ2-2, with D perhaps matching TRBD1 or TRBD2 (5 bases each). CDR3 length equals 16 residues. Trimming cost V 4 bases and J 5 bases, with 17 bases left between them. The germline V gene has CDR1 LNHNV and CDR2 YYDKDF (reference sequence). CDR3: CATSTGLLGVTGELFF. The CDR3 DNA follows: TGTGCCACCAGCACTGGACTTTTGGGGGTAACCGGGGAGCTGTTTTTT.

This clone has a handful of counts. The junction does not match germline at one end; this may be a read error. The chain couples TRBV2 to TRBJ1-4; possible D gene TRBD1, 5 bases. The CDR3 totals 15 residues. CDR1 is SNHLY and CDR2 is FYNNEI in the germline V gene. The DNA of the CDR3 is TGTGCCAGCGTAGGAAGACAGCTTCAAAATGGAAAACTGTTTTTT. Its translation is CASVGRQLQNGKLFF.

The J gene is TRBJ1-2, the V gene TRBV5-4, with D uncertain. The V gene lost 0 bases and the J gene lost 6 bases, with 15 bases spanning the gap. Germline V gene sequence: CDR1 SGHNT, CDR2 YYREEE (reference sequence). The CDR3 has 15 amino acids. For the CDR3, the DNA is TGTGCCAGCAGCTTGGTGAAGGGTTTGAAGGATGGCTACACCTTC. It is translated as CASSLVKGLKDGYTF.

The chain has TRBV6-5 and TRBJ1-5; the D gene is possibly TRBD1 (5 bases). There are 11 residues in the CDR3. CDR1 and CDR2 from the germline V gene are MNHEY and SVGAGI. V was cut by 7 bases and J by 9 bases, with 10 bases left in between. The CDR3 region is CASTNGGPQHF. DNA for the CDR3: TGTGCCAGCACCAACGGGGGGCCCCAGCATTTT.

Comments on this clone: Relative to the germline gene, one junction end is altered; a read error may explain this. This chain connects TRBV19 to TRBJ2-1; 16 positions agree with TRBD2. CDR1 and CDR2 from the germline V gene are LNHDA and SQIVND (reference sequence). The CDR3 runs to 15 residues. The CDR3: CASSPIGTSGRAALF. The CDR3 DNA reads as TGTGCCAGTAGTCCGATCGGGACTAGCGGGAGGGCCGCTCTCTTC.

The genes are TRBV19 and TRBJ2-1, with D perhaps TRBD1 (6 bases). V was clipped by 7 bases and J by 0 bases, with 13 bases between them. This CDR3 spans 15 amino acids. Germline values: CDR1 LNHDA, CDR2 SQIVND (reference sequence). The CDR3 region is CASIRTDSSYNEQFF. The CDR3 DNA sequence: TGTGCCAGTATCCGGACGGACAGCTCCTACAATGAGCAGTTCTTC.